Listed here are 10 T cell receptor beta chains from one sample, sequenced in a study of post-analysis software for immune sequencing data. Study-level results: When patients were compared with controls, a handful of TRBV segments were more frequent, TRBV5-6, TRBV5-1 and TRBV20-1 among them.

Unique molecular identifiers were present in the TCR beta cDNA libraries. TCRdb fed the PCR reads into MiXCR, producing one record per CDR3 protein. The sample contains fewer than 900,000 distinct CDR3 sequences, about 43% of which appear only once. These receptors' targets are unknown. Sequenced sample: blood. These receptors were obtained from a girl under 18 with multiple sclerosis.

CDR3 loop: CSVEQGAITEAFF. Here the CDR3 DNA reads TGCAGCGTGGAACAGGGGGCGATCACTGAAGCTTTCTTT. V and J are TRBV29-1 and TRBJ1-1, with TRBD1 matching over 9 bases. The CDR3 is 13 residues long. V dropped 6 bases and J dropped 4; count of bases not matched to a gene: 6. Germline CDR1 SQVTM, CDR2 ANQGSEA.

Only a few counts were recorded for this clonotype. V is TRBV12-3 or TRBV12-4 and J is TRBJ1-6; unclear D gene. CDR3 size: 14 residues. Between the trimmed V and J ends, which lost 3 bases and 8 bases, there was a span of 11 bases. Here the CDR3 DNA reads TGTGCCAGCAGTTTTCGCGTCCCGGATTCACCCCTCCACTTT. Its protein product is CASSFRVPDSPLHF.

This clonotype occurred a few times. The CDR3 reads CASSVTPPAAGSYEQYF. DNA for the CDR3: TGTGCCAGCAGTGTGACCCCCCCGGCGGCCGGCTCCTACGAGCAGTACTTC. This chain links TRBV6-1 with TRBJ2-7, with D uncertain. V was cut by 4 bases and J by 0 bases, with 19 bases left in between. Germline-derived CDR1 and CDR2 are MNHNS and SASEGT. The CDR3 is made up of 17 amino acids.

This clonotype was counted only a few times. The genes are TRBV11-2 and TRBJ2-7; TRBD1 matches 8 bases. The closer fit of TRBJ2-5 to the DNA end suggests the J call may be wrong. The CDR3 has 15 amino acids. The germline V gene has CDR1 SGHAT and CDR2 FQNNGV. CDR3 loop: CASSLEDRAMETQYF. CDR3 coding DNA: TGTGCCAGCAGCTTAGAGGACAGGGCGATGGAGACCCAGTACTTC.

The table lists this clonotype with a few counts. This chain links TRBV20-1 with TRBJ2-7; D not resolved. CDR1 and CDR2 from the germline V gene are DFQATT and SNEGSKA (reference sequence). Trimming shortened V by 3 bases and J by 3 bases, and 21 bases separated the two germline ends. This CDR3 has 16 amino acids. DNA for the CDR3: TGCAGTGCTAGTCCCCCAACCCCCGAGCGATACTACGAGCAGTACTTC. Protein product: CSASPPTPERYYEQYF.

This clonotype was recorded once. The J gene is TRBJ2-1, the V gene TRBV6-1, with TRBD2 identical over 16 bases. V was pared by 3 bases and J by 9 bases, with 2 bases of the junction left unmatched. Germline loops: CDR1 MNHNS, CDR2 SASEGT. CDR3 size: 15 residues. CDR3 protein: CASSEGLAGGIEQFF. The CDR3, as DNA: TGTGCCAGCAGTGAGGGACTAGCGGGAGGGATTGAGCAGTTCTTC.

Details on this clonotype: Relative to the germline gene, one junction end is altered; a read error may explain this. The V and J genes are TRBV27 and TRBJ2-3, with 7 bases matching TRBD2. The length of the CDR3 is 16 residues. Germline values: CDR1 MNHEY, CDR2 SMNVEV (reference sequence). This CDR3 reads CASSPSASGLTGTQYF. Here the CDR3 DNA reads TGTGCCAGCAGTCCATCGGCTAGCGGTCTCACAGGTACGCAGTATTTT.

This clonotype has only a few counts. The chain links TRBV20-1 to TRBJ2-7, with D perhaps matching TRBD1 (5 bases). Between the trimmed V and J ends, which lost 1 base and 4 bases, there was a span of 11 bases. The CDR3 consists of 13 residues. CDR1 is DFQATT and CDR2 is SNEGSKA in the germline V gene (reference sequence). The CDR3 sequence is CSARAQGYYEQYF. Written as DNA, the CDR3 is TGCAGTGCTAGAGCCCAGGGCTATTACGAGCAGTACTTC.

The chain has TRBV13 and TRBJ2-5; a possible D gene is TRBD1 (5 bases). Trimming removed 4 bases from V and 0 bases from J, with 12 bases in between. The CDR3 contains 15 residues. Per the germline V gene, CDR1 is PRHDT and CDR2 is FYEKMQ (reference sequence). The CDR3 DNA reads as TGTGCCAGCAGCTCCTCGACAGTGTACCAAGAGACCCAGTACTTC. This encodes CASSSSTVYQETQYF.

This rearrangement joins TRBV27 to TRBJ2-3; D unresolved. The CDR3 covers 15 residues. Per the germline V gene, CDR1 is MNHEY and CDR2 is SMNVEV (reference sequence). Trimming removed 5 bases from V and 2 bases from J, with 14 bases in between. As DNA, the CDR3 is TGTGCCAGCAGTCACCTGGAACAGATCACAGATACGCAGTATTTT. As protein: CASSHLEQITDTQYF.